This passage covers 17 T cell receptor beta chains from one sample sequenced in a study of response to subunit inactivated influenza vaccine. Each CDR3 protein is one row after TCRdb ran MiXCR on the RT-PCR reads. This sample carries about half a million distinct CDR3 sequences, approximately 11% of them seen once, and the ten largest clones take less than 15%. The starting material was PBMCs from blood, obtained 45 days after vaccination. Receptors originate from a man aged 50 to 60 who received an inactivated influenza vaccine.

This clonotype was seen only a few times. The J gene is TRBJ1-2, the V gene TRBV12-3 or TRBV12-4; no clear D. The CDR3 length is 14 residues. Trimming left V 5 bases short and J 4 bases short, with 14 bases between. The CDR3 bases are TGTGCCAGCAGTCCGCTACTGGAGGGCTATGGCTACACCTTC. Translation: CASSPLLEGYGYTF.

This clonotype was picked up many times. V usage is TRBV15 and J usage is TRBJ2-5; TRBD1 might be the D (6 bases). Trimming shortened V by 4 bases and J by 7 bases, and 10 bases separated the two germline ends. CDR3 length equals 12 residues. Germline values: CDR1 LNHNV, CDR2 YYDKDF (reference sequence). For the CDR3, the DNA is TGTGCCACCAGCACCCTCAGGGGGACCCAGTACTTC. Encoded protein: CATSTLRGTQYF.

The V gene is TRBV4-1, the J gene TRBJ2-3; 11 bases match TRBD2. Germline V gives CDR1 MGHRA, CDR2 YSYEKL. CDR3 length: 18 amino acids. With V trimmed by 4 bases and J by 3 bases, 12 bases remained unmatched. CDR3 coding DNA: TGCGCCAGCAGCCCCAAACTAGCGGGAGTGGGGGGAACAGATACGCAGTATTTT. Protein: CASSPKLAGVGGTDTQYF.

Ten or more counts support this clonotype. This chain links TRBV27 with TRBJ2-2, with 11 bases aligning to TRBD1. The CDR3 runs 16 residues. V lost 5 bases to trimming and J lost 6 bases; unmatched junction nucleotides: 8. CDR1 MNHEY and CDR2 SMNVEV come from the germline V gene (reference sequence). The CDR3 is CASSMGTGGRAGELFF. The CDR3 region has the DNA TGTGCCAGCAGTATGGGGACAGGGGGTAGAGCCGGGGAGCTGTTTTTT.

This clonotype was picked up a small number of times. This chain uses TRBV7-3 with TRBJ2-7, with 10 nucleotides matching TRBD2. CDR1 and CDR2 from the germline V gene are SGHTA and FQGTGA. This CDR3 comprises 18 residues. Unmatched junction bases numbered 12, after V lost 0 bases and J lost 4 bases. In nucleotides, the CDR3 is TGTGCCAGCAGCTTAACGGGTGTTCTCAGCGGGAGGGCGTACGAGCAGTACTTC. Amino acid sequence: CASSLTGVLSGRAYEQYF.

This clonotype was recorded many times. This chain connects TRBV6-1 to TRBJ1-5, with D unclear. CDR1 and CDR2 from the germline V gene are MNHNS and SASEGT. Trimming stripped 5 bases from V and 4 bases from J, with 9 bases between. This CDR3 contains 13 residues. The CDR3 DNA reads as TGTGCCAGCAGTCTTGGATGGAATCAGCCCCAGCATTTT. As protein: CASSLGWNQPQHF.

This chain connects TRBV5-1 to TRBJ2-3, with TRBD2 matching over 7 bases. V was clipped by 6 bases and J by 5 bases; unmatched bases: 9. From germline, CDR1 is SGHRS and CDR2 YFSETQ. This CDR3 comprises 14 residues. The CDR3 DNA sequence: TGCGCCAGCAATAGCGGGTCACCCAAAGATACGCAGTATTTT. This translates into CASNSGSPKDTQYF.

This clonotype turned up a few times. The V and J genes are TRBV5-1 and TRBJ1-1; D might be TRBD1 (5 bases). CDR3 length: 15 amino acids. Trimming took 4 bases from V and 4 from J, leaving 17 bases between them. Germline CDR1 SGHRS, CDR2 YFSETQ. Here the CDR3 DNA reads TGCGCCAGCAGCCCGGCCGGGACCAAGGGCACTGAAGCTTTCTTT. Translation: CASSPAGTKGTEAFF.

Many counts were recorded for this clonotype. The rearrangement joins TRBV7-3 to TRBJ2-1, with 9 bases fitting TRBD2. The CDR3 has 15 amino acids. Trimming cost V 5 bases and J 7 bases; bases outside gene matches: 9. The V gene's germline CDR1 is SGHTA and CDR2 FQGTGA. The CDR3 reads CASSPVGTSINEQFF. In DNA, the CDR3 is TGTGCCAGCAGCCCAGTCGGGACTAGCATTAATGAGCAGTTCTTC.

This clonotype was observed at least ten times. The CDR3 DNA reads TGTGCCAGCAGCCTGGGACAGGGGGGCACAGATACGCAGTATTTT. It is translated as CASSLGQGGTDTQYF. The gene calls are TRBV12-3 or TRBV12-4 and TRBJ2-3, with 11 bases lining up with TRBD1. V shed 6 bases, J shed 1 base, and the junction held 3 bases outside the gene matches. This CDR3 spans 15 amino acids.

A few counts support this clonotype. The rearrangement uses TRBV6-1 and TRBJ2-2; D tentatively reads TRBD1 or TRBD2 (5 bases each). V gave up 8 bases and J gave up 0 bases, with 13 bases separating them. The CDR3 totals 15 residues. Germline CDR1 reads MNHNS; CDR2 reads SASEGT. The DNA for the CDR3 is TGTGCCAGCGGTCCGGGGCTCGCGAACACCGGGGAGCTGTTTTTT. Translation: CASGPGLANTGELFF.

The chain recombines TRBV5-1 with TRBJ2-2; 13 bases match TRBD2. From germline, CDR1 is SGHRS and CDR2 YFSETQ. This CDR3 is built from 15 residues. V trimming: 3 bases; J trimming: 6 bases; junction bases outside the gene matches: 2. The CDR3 sequence is CASSWTSGRAGELFF. The CDR3 region has the DNA TGCGCCAGCAGCTGGACTAGCGGGAGAGCCGGGGAGCTGTTTTTT.

This clonotype was counted many times. The V gene is TRBV9, the J gene TRBJ2-7, with 13 bases aligning to TRBD2. The CDR3 totals 15 residues. The germline CDR1 and CDR2 sequences are SGDLS and YYNGEE. V shed 3 bases and J 1 base; nucleotides not matched to a gene: 1. The CDR3 reads CASSELAGGSYEQYF. CDR3 coding DNA: TGTGCCAGCAGCGAACTAGCGGGGGGGTCCTACGAGCAGTACTTC.

Only a few counts were recorded for this clonotype. The chain joins TRBV5-1 to TRBJ2-7; the D gene is possibly TRBD2 (6 bases). This CDR3 region has 15 residues. V was cut by 0 bases and J by 3 bases, with 13 bases left in between. Germline CDR1 SGHRS, CDR2 YFSETQ. The CDR3 sequence is CASSLEGTGLYEQYF. CDR3 in DNA: TGCGCCAGCAGCTTGGAAGGGACGGGACTCTACGAGCAGTACTTC.

The chain uses TRBV5-6 and TRBJ1-2; D is ambiguous. Germline CDR1 reads SGHDT; CDR2 reads YYEEEE. V lost 4 bases and J lost 6, with 13 bases in between. The CDR3 loop spans 13 amino acids. The CDR3 region has the DNA TGTGCCAGCAGCCCATCTGGGGTCCATGGCTACACCTTC. As protein: CASSPSGVHGYTF.

This clonotype was observed a single time. One base away lies a much larger clone, so this may be a sequencing read error. The V call is TRBV9, the J call TRBJ2-1; 8 bases match TRBD2. V shed 4 bases, J shed 2 bases, and the junction held 11 bases outside the gene matches. In germline, CDR1 is SGDLS, CDR2 YYNGEE. The CDR3 spans 17 residues. CDR3 amino acids: CASSHRLSGGAYNEQFF. DNA of the CDR3: TGTGCCAGCAGCCATCGGCTATCGGGAGGGGCCTACAATGAGCAGTTCTTC.

This clonotype was observed a few times. The genes are TRBV5-1 and TRBJ2-7, with 8 bases that match TRBD1. The germline V gene encodes CDR1 SGHRS and CDR2 YFSETQ. Trimming removed 4 bases from V and 1 base from J; junction bases left unmatched: 4. The CDR3 consists of 14 residues. The CDR3 bases are TGCGCCAGCAGCCTATGGGACAGGTCCTACGAGCAGTACTTC. Its protein is CASSLWDRSYEQYF.